Each of the 23 T cell receptor beta chains below was sequenced from the same sample in a study of pediatric ulcerative colitis (dated by TCRdb to about 2019). The library relied on the immunoSEQ multiplex PCR assay. In TCRdb, the immuneACCESS table is reduced to in-frame sequences with V and J assigned. These tables do not hold every clone; where another copy was compared, an unresolved V gene accounts for under half, and the others remain unexplained. Within this sample are about 15,000 clones, with 85% to 90% of them counted one time only. Roughly 0.9% of the sample is in the top ten clones. The source material was blood. The origin of the receptors is a boy younger than 18 with moderate ulcerative colitis.

The chain combines TRBV29-1 with TRBJ1-1, with TRBD1 identical over 7 bases. V shed 7 bases, J shed 2 bases, and the junction held 4 bases outside the gene matches. The CDR3 totals 12 residues. The germline CDR1 and CDR2 sequences are SQVTM and ANQGSEA. The DNA of the CDR3 is TGCAGCGCACGACAGGGAAACACTGAAGCTTTCTTT. Translation: CSARQGNTEAFF.

The V gene is TRBV4-2, the J gene TRBJ2-7; TRBD2 aligns across 7 bases. CDR3 length: 17 residues. The V and J ends lost 4 bases and 4 bases, in that order; junction bases with no gene match: 16. Germline assignment: CDR1 LGHNA and CDR2 YNFKEQ. CDR3 amino acids: CASSLQTSGVSSYEQYF. The CDR3 DNA reads TGTGCCAGCAGCCTTCAAACGAGCGGGGTTTCGTCTTACGAGCAGTACTTC.

In this sample, this clone turned up once. The V gene is TRBV7-9, the J gene TRBJ2-3; 13 bases fit TRBD2. The V and J ends lost 5 bases and 3 bases, in that order; junction bases with no gene match: 5. The germline V gene has CDR1 SEHNR and CDR2 FQNEAQ (reference sequence). CDR3 length: 16 residues. For the CDR3, the DNA is TGTGCCAGCAGCCTGAGGACTAGCGGGGGAACAGATACGCAGTATTTT. It translates to CASSLRTSGGTDTQYF. Looking up the rest from reference TRBV7-9 and TRBJ2-3 gives the full variable domain: DTGVSQNPRHKITKRGQNVTFRCDPISEHNRLYWYRQTLGQGPEFLTYFQNEAQLEKSRLLSDRFSAERPKGSFSTLEIQRTEQGDSAMYLCASSLRTSGGTDTQYFGPGTRLTVL.

The rearrangement links TRBV30 to TRBJ2-7; TRBD2 aligns across 14 bases. V shed 4 bases and J 2 bases; nucleotides not matched to a gene: 13. The germline V gene has CDR1 GTSNPN and CDR2 SVGIG (reference sequence). CDR3 length equals 18 residues. This CDR3 reads CAWTRGWTSGGPTYEQYF. The CDR3 nucleotides are TGTGCCTGGACGAGAGGCTGGACTAGCGGGGGGCCCACCTACGAGCAGTACTTC.

The J gene is TRBJ1-3, the V gene TRBV9; maybe TRBD1 (6 bases). The ends were cut back, 0 bases at V and 2 bases at J, with 9 bases in the middle. The CDR3 spans 15 residues. CDR1 and CDR2 from the germline V gene are SGDLS and YYNGEE. For the CDR3, the DNA is TGTGCCAGCAGCGTAGAAGGGGGAGCTGGAAACACCATATATTTT. Amino acids: CASSVEGGAGNTIYF. The full variable domain, in which reference TRBV9 and TRBJ1-3 provide the parts outside the CDR3, is DSGVTQTPKHLITATGQRVTLRCSPRSGDLSVYWYQQSLDQGLQFLIQYYNGEERAKGNILERFSAQQFPDLHSELNLSSLELGDSALYFCASSVEGGAGNTIYFGEGSWLTVV.

The chain couples TRBV5-4 to TRBJ2-5; 11 nucleotides agree with TRBD1. Germline CDR1 and CDR2: SGHNT and YYREEE (reference sequence). The V segment lost 4 bases and the J segment 1 base; nucleotides outside the gene matches: 9. This CDR3 has 17 residues. Here the CDR3 reads CASSGTWTGGLQETQYF. The DNA for the CDR3 is TGTGCCAGCAGCGGGACCTGGACAGGGGGCCTCCAAGAGACCCAGTACTTC.

This chain joins TRBV10-3 and TRBJ2-1; TRBD2 matches at 7 bases. Germline CDR1 reads ENHRY; CDR2 reads SYGVKD. This CDR3 is 16 amino acids long. The V gene end was trimmed by 2 bases and the J gene end by 2 bases; junction bases not matched to a gene: 6. Here the CDR3 reads CAISEVASGTYNEQFF. The CDR3 nucleotides read TGTGCCATCAGTGAGGTAGCTAGCGGTACCTACAATGAGCAGTTCTTC.

V and J are TRBV21-1 and TRBJ1-1; the DNA was not used to check the table's D call, TRBD1. TRBV21-1 constitutes a pseudogene. The CDR3 runs 17 residues. CDR3 protein: CASSKGGAGGWNTEAFF. The CDR3 nucleotides read TGTGCCAGCAGCAAAGGAGGGGCAGGGGGCTGGAACACTGAAGCTTTCTTT.

This sequence joins TRBV2 and TRBJ1-5; D is uncertain. Germline V gene sequence: CDR1 SNHLY, CDR2 FYNNEI. The CDR3 sequence is 14 residues long. Trimming removed 6 bases from V and 1 base from J, with 10 bases in between. CDR3 nucleotide sequence: TGTGCCAGCAGCGCTGGCGGAAGCAATCAGCCCCAGCATTTT. It codes for CASSAGGSNQPQHF.

This chain uses TRBV10-3 with TRBJ2-7; 10 bases line up with TRBD1. Germline V gene lookup returns CDR1 ENHRY and CDR2 SYGVKD. The CDR3 totals 14 residues. Trimming at V came to 9 bases and at J to 5 bases, leaving 10 bases not matched to a gene. The CDR3 DNA follows: TGTGCCATAGGAACTCGACAGGGGGCGAACGAGCAGTACTTC. Its protein product is CAIGTRQGANEQYF.

The rearrangement joins TRBV28 to TRBJ1-1, with D perhaps matching TRBD1 (5 bases). V was clipped by 8 bases and J by 1 base, with 11 bases between them. Germline CDR1 is MDHEN and CDR2 is SYDVKM. The CDR3 extends over 13 amino acids. Here the CDR3 reads CASQVGGNTEAFF. The CDR3 DNA sequence: TGTGCCAGCCAAGTCGGGGGGAACACTGAAGCTTTCTTT.

This sequence joins TRBV9 and TRBJ1-3, with D possibly matching TRBD1 (5 bases). V was shortened by 5 bases and J by 4 bases, with 13 bases between the two germline ends. This CDR3 has 14 amino acids. Germline V gene data show CDR1 as SGDLS and CDR2 as YYNGEE. CDR3 DNA sequence: TGTGCCAGCAGAGATGACGGGGCCGGAAACACCATATATTTT. As protein: CASRDDGAGNTIYF.

This clone was counted a few times. This chain joins TRBV28 and TRBJ2-7; D perhaps matches TRBD1 (5 bases). The CDR3 is 13 residues long. The germline V gene has CDR1 MDHEN and CDR2 SYDVKM. Trimming took 7 bases from V and 3 from J, leaving 13 bases between them. The CDR3 loop reads CASNDSPLYEQYF. CDR3 nucleotide sequence: TGTGCCAGCAACGACAGCCCACTCTACGAGCAGTACTTC.

J is TRBJ2-1 and V is TRBV5-1, with TRBD1 identical over 10 bases. Trimming took 0 bases from V and 5 from J; bases not matched to a gene: 5. CDR3 length: 16 residues. In germline, CDR1 is SGHRS, CDR2 YFSETQ. Here the CDR3 DNA reads TGCGCCAGCAGCTTGGGACCCGGACAGGGGGACAATGAGCAGTTCTTC. Translated: CASSLGPGQGDNEQFF. Variable domain in full (rest from reference TRBV5-1 and TRBJ2-1): KAGVTQTPRYLIKTRGQQVTLSCSPISGHRSVSWYQQTPGQGLQFLFEYFSETQRNKGNFPGRFSGRQFSNSRSEMNVSTLELGDSALYLCASSLGPGQGDNEQFFGPGTRLTVL.

The chain combines TRBV4-1 with TRBJ2-3, with D tentatively TRBD2 (6 bases). Germline CDR1 is MGHRA and CDR2 is YSYEKL. The V and J ends lost 3 bases and 4 bases respectively, with 20 bases between them. The CDR3 runs to 17 residues. DNA of the CDR3: TGCGCCAGCAGCCACGTAGGGAGGACGGTTGGGGCAGATACGCAGTATTTT. It specifies CASSHVGRTVGADTQYF.

This chain links TRBV5-6 with TRBJ2-2, with TRBD2 matching over 12 bases. Germline V gives CDR1 SGHDT, CDR2 YYEEEE. V lost 1 base, J lost 5 bases, and 9 bases stayed unmatched. This CDR3 contains 18 residues. CDR3 in amino acids: CASSLLAGGPQGTGELFF. CDR3 in DNA: TGTGCCAGCAGCTTGCTAGCGGGAGGGCCTCAAGGGACCGGGGAGCTGTTTTTT. The full variable domain, with the rest looked up from reference TRBV5-6 and TRBJ2-2, is DAGVTQSPTHLIKTRGQQVTLRCSPKSGHDTVSWYQQALGQGPQFIFQYYEEEERQRGNFPDRFSGHQFPNYSSELNVNALLLGDSALYLCASSLLAGGPQGTGELFFGEGSRLTVL.

This sequence joins TRBV4-1 and TRBJ2-7, with a possible D match to TRBD1 (7 bases). The germline V gene has CDR1 MGHRA and CDR2 YSYEKL. V was cut by 0 bases and J by 6 bases, with 15 bases left in between. This CDR3 comprises 15 residues. Here the CDR3 reads CASSQEGGGQGEQYF. DNA of the CDR3: TGCGCCAGCAGCCAAGAAGGAGGGGGCCAAGGCGAGCAGTACTTC.

This clone is a singleton in its sample. The chain couples TRBV29-1 to TRBJ1-1; 10 bases agree with TRBD1. The CDR3 length is 13 residues. CDR1 SQVTM and CDR2 ANQGSEA come from the germline V gene. J lost 5 bases, V lost 3 bases, and 3 bases had no gene match. CDR3 nucleotides: TGCAGCGTTGAGGGACAGGGGTGGACTGAAGCTTTCTTT. It is translated as CSVEGQGWTEAFF.

This sequence joins TRBV4-1 and TRBJ2-7; D uncertain. Per germline, CDR1 MGHRA and CDR2 YSYEKL. The CDR3 covers 15 residues. Between the trimmed V and J ends, which lost 0 bases and 1 base, there was a span of 10 bases. CDR3 loop: CASSQDVHLSYEQYF. Written as DNA, the CDR3 is TGCGCCAGCAGCCAAGACGTGCATCTATCCTACGAGCAGTACTTC.

This clone was recorded only once. The chain uses TRBV2 and TRBJ2-6; D is perhaps TRBD1 (6 bases). Deletions cut 7 bases from V and 0 bases from J, with 22 bases between. The CDR3 consists of 19 residues. Germline V gives CDR1 SNHLY, CDR2 FYNNEI. CDR3: CASTLPFAGVGSGANVLTF. The CDR3 DNA is TGTGCCAGCACCCTACCCTTCGCAGGGGTAGGCTCTGGGGCCAACGTCCTGACTTTC.

The chain has TRBV4-3 and TRBJ1-6; a possible D gene is TRBD1 (5 bases). The germline V and J ends were trimmed by 0 bases and 0 bases, with 12 bases remaining between them. The CDR3 is 18 amino acids. CDR1 is LGHNA and CDR2 is YSLEER in the germline V gene. This chain's CDR3 is CASSQDSGESSYNSPLHF. For the CDR3, the DNA is TGCGCCAGCAGCCAAGACTCGGGGGAGAGCTCCTATAATTCACCCCTCCACTTT.

The chain joins TRBV7-9 to TRBJ2-1; a weak D match, TRBD1 (5 bases). Per germline, CDR1 SEHNR and CDR2 FQNEAQ (reference sequence). Between the trimmed V and J ends, which lost 1 base and 5 bases, there was a span of 12 bases. The CDR3 contains 15 residues. CDR3 bases: TGTGCCAGCAGCTTAGGGCTGACAGTAAACAATGAGCAGTTCTTC. Protein product: CASSLGLTVNNEQFF.

CDR3 DNA: TGTGCCATCAGTGATCGCATTAGCGGGGACTCCGGGGAGCTGTTTTTT. Amino acids: CAISDRISGDSGELFF. This rearrangement joins TRBV10-3 to TRBJ2-2; the match to TRBD2 covers 8 bases. After removal of 3 bases from V and 6 bases from J, the junction contained 9 bases not matched to a gene. The CDR3 is made up of 16 amino acids. The germline CDR1 and CDR2 sequences are ENHRY and SYGVKD.